These T cell receptor beta chains were read from a single sample in a study of T cells after yellow fever vaccination. TCRdb itself ran the 5' RACE reads through MiXCR, one entry per CDR3 protein. The sample lists 500,000 to 700,000 distinct CDR3 sequences; about 19% were seen once. This specimen consisted of PBMCs, obtained 15 days after the yellow fever booster vaccination. Receptor source: a man aged 25 to 40 who received the YFV17D yellow fever vaccine. Both conserved end residues are part of each CDR3. A D gene is named only where the DNA matches it firmly. Some rows mark clone size as missing; the rest say once, few, many or name a class of expanded clone.

-,TRBD1,TRBJ2-1,TRBV5-1,TGCGCCAGCAGCTTGGCCTACACCAGGACAGGGTCGACCTACAATGAGCAGTTCTTC,CASSLAYTRTGSTYNEQFF
-,TRBD1,TRBJ2-3,TRBV29-1,TGCAGCGTTGACAGACAGGGGCCAGATACGCAGTATTTT,CSVDRQGPDTQYF
-,-,TRBJ1-1,TRBV12-3/TRBV12-4,TGTGCCAGCAGTGGTGGGGTCATGAACACTGAAGCTTTCTTT,CASSGGVMNTEAFF
few,TRBD2,TRBJ2-3,TRBV9,TGTGCCAGCAGCGTCCAGGACGTAGCGGGAGGTACAGATACGCAGTATTTT,CASSVQDVAGGTDTQYF
-,TRBD2,TRBJ2-3,TRBV11-2,TGTGCCAGCAGCTTAACCAGCGGGAGGGCGGTTAGGACAGATACGCAGTATTTT,CASSLTSGRAVRTDTQYF
-,TRBD2,TRBJ2-3,TRBV12-5,TGTGCTAGTGGTATAAGCGGGAGAATAGATACGCAGTATTTT,CASGISGRIDTQYF
many,-,TRBJ2-3,TRBV29-1,TGCGGCGGCTCTCGAGGGTACACAGATACGCAGTATTTT,CGGSRGYTDTQYF
-,-,TRBJ1-2,TRBV6-1,TGTGCCAGCAGGGCGGCAGGGGCTAACTATGGCTACACCTTC,CASRAAGANYGYTF
-,-,TRBJ2-2,TRBV12-3/TRBV12-4,TGTGCCAGCAGTTTTGTAAGCACCGGGGAGCTGTTTTTT,CASSFVSTGELFF
many,TRBD2,TRBJ2-7,TRBV20-1,TGCAGTGCTAGTAGCCTAGCGGAGGCCTTAGAGCAGTACTTC,CSASSLAEALEQYF
-,-,TRBJ1-1,TRBV7-2,TGTGCCAGCAGCTTAGCAGGGGCAATGAACACTGAAGCTTTCTTT,CASSLAGAMNTEAFF
few,TRBD1,TRBJ1-2,TRBV7-2,TGTGCCAGCAGCTATGGGACAGGGGGAAATGGCTACACCTTC,CASSYGTGGNGYTF
-,TRBD2,TRBJ2-1,TRBV7-2,TGTGCCAGCAGCTTTGACCCTAGCGGGAGGGGTAGTGAGCAGTTCTTC,CASSFDPSGRGSEQFF
-,TRBD2,TRBJ2-1,TRBV12-3/TRBV12-4,TGTGCCAGCAGCACTTTATTAGCGGGAGCTAGAGAGCAGTTCTTC,CASSTLLAGAREQFF
few,TRBD1,TRBJ2-7,TRBV5-1,TGCGCCAGCAGCTTGGGCCCAGGGGGAAACGAGCAGTACTTC,CASSLGPGGNEQYF
-,TRBD2,TRBJ2-1,TRBV5-1,TGCGCCAGCAGCTCCGGGACTAGAAGTAATGAGCAGTTCTTC,CASSSGTRSNEQFF
few,-,TRBJ2-3,TRBV18,TGTGCCAGCTCACCAATGGACACAGATACGCAGTATTTT,CASSPMDTDTQYF
-,-,TRBJ1-1,TRBV7-9,TGTGCCAGCAGCTTAGAGATTGGTGAAGCTTTCTTT,CASSLEIGEAFF
-,TRBD1,TRBJ2-2,TRBV7-7,TGTGGCGTGCAGGGGGCGACCGGGGAGCTGTTTTTT,CGVQGATGELFF
many,TRBD2,TRBJ2-1,TRBV5-1,TGCGCCAGCAGCTTAGCGGGGGGGAGGAATGAGCAGTTCTTC,CASSLAGGRNEQFF
-,-,TRBJ2-1,TRBV5-1,TGCGCCAGCAGCTTGGCAGGACAGACCTACAATGAGCAGTTCTTC,CASSLAGQTYNEQFF
-,TRBD2,TRBJ2-7,TRBV6-5,TGTGCCAGCAGTTACGTGACTAGCGGGACCGAGCAGTACTTC,CASSYVTSGTEQYF
few,-,TRBJ2-2,TRBV6-2/TRBV6-3,TGTGCCAGTATAAAAAGTACGAACACCGGGGAGCTGTTTTTT,CASIKSTNTGELFF
few,-,TRBJ2-3,TRBV7-9,TGTGCCAGCAGCTCCCGCCTTTCCGCCGGAGGCACAGATACGCAGTATTTT,CASSSRLSAGGTDTQYF
few,-,TRBJ2-7,TRBV18,TGTGCCAGCTCAATGTTCTCCTACGAGCAGTACTTC,CASSMFSYEQYF
-,-,TRBJ2-3,TRBV5-1,TGCGCCAGCAGCTTGGCCGGGGAAAACAGGCCCTACACAGATACGCAGTATTTT,CASSLAGENRPYTDTQYF
-,-,TRBJ2-3,TRBV28,TGTGCCAGCAGTTTATGGGAGACTAGACCATCCACAGATACGCAGTATTTT,CASSLWETRPSTDTQYF
-,-,TRBJ2-2,TRBV19,TGTGCCAGTGGACGAATCGGGGAGCTGTTTTTT,CASGRIGELFF
-,-,TRBJ2-1,TRBV24-1,TGTGCCTCGGAAGGCGGGTATGAGCAGTTCTTC,CASEGGYEQFF
-,-,TRBJ2-1,TRBV20-1,TGCAGCTCAGGGGGCCGGGAGGGCCTAAGGAATGAGCAGTTCTTC,CSSGGREGLRNEQFF
-,-,TRBJ2-3,TRBV6-5,TGTGCCAGCAGTTACGGGGTTTCTAGCACAGATACGCAGTATTTT,CASSYGVSSTDTQYF
-,TRBD1,TRBJ1-5,TRBV6-1,TGTGCCAGCAGTGGACAGGGGGGGAGCAATCAGCCCCAGCATTTT,CASSGQGGSNQPQHF
-,-,TRBJ1-2,TRBV28,TGTGCCAGCAGTTCCACGGGTGGCTACACCTTC,CASSSTGGYTF
-,-,TRBJ2-3,TRBV29-1,TGCAGCGTCCACCGAAGAGAGGGGGGACGCACAGATACGCAGTATTTT,CSVHRREGGRTDTQYF
few,TRBD2,TRBJ2-3,TRBV4-3,TGCGCCAGCAGCCTCACAGGGGGGACTAGCGGGAGCCATAGAACAGATACGCAGTATTTT,CASSLTGGTSGSHRTDTQYF
-,TRBD2,TRBJ2-7,TRBV14,TGTGCCAGCAGCAACAGGGTAGGACTAGCGGACCCCTACGAGCAGTACTTC,CASSNRVGLADPYEQYF
few,TRBD2,TRBJ2-7,TRBV20-1,TGCAGTGCTAGAGCCGGGGGGGCCTACGAGCAGTACTTC,CSARAGGAYEQYF
-,TRBD1,TRBJ1-5,TRBV7-2,TGTGCCAGCAGCCCCCGGACAGGGGTCGCTCAGCCCCAGCATTTT,CASSPRTGVAQPQHF
-,-,TRBJ1-1,TRBV7-9,TGTGCCAGCAGCGTGGTGCCGGTCGAGGGCACTGAAGCTTTCTTT,CASSVVPVEGTEAFF
-,-,TRBJ2-4,TRBV29-1,TGCAGCGTGCTCAAGGGGGGCAAAAACATTCAGTACTTC,CSVLKGGKNIQYF
-,TRBD2,TRBJ2-3,TRBV5-6,TGTGCCAGCAGCTTGGAGGAGACTAGCGGTCGCACAGATACGCAGTATTTT,CASSLEETSGRTDTQYF
-,-,TRBJ2-3,TRBV6-1,TGTGCCAGCAGGGATGGGAGAGCCACAGATACGCAGTATTTT,CASRDGRATDTQYF
-,-,TRBJ2-7,TRBV4-3,TGCGCCAGCAGCCAAGGAGGGCTTGGAGAGCAGTACTTC,CASSQGGLGEQYF
few,-,TRBJ2-2,TRBV6-1,TGTGCCAGCACCAATAGGGGGAACACCGGGGAGCTGTTTTTT,CASTNRGNTGELFF
-,-,TRBJ2-1,TRBV5-1,TGCGCCAGCGGCATGTCCTACAATGAGCAGTTCTTC,CASGMSYNEQFF
-,-,TRBJ2-3,TRBV5-1,TGCGCCACCAATCGTGGGACCTTTCTCACAGATACGCAGTATTTT,CATNRGTFLTDTQYF
few,-,TRBJ2-5,TRBV21-1,TGTGCCAGCAGCAACCCGAGAGGACGGCCACAAGAGACCCAGTACTTC,CASSNPRGRPQETQYF
-,TRBD2,TRBJ2-5,TRBV20-1,TGCAGTGCTAGAACCGGGACTAGCGGGTGGTTGGAGACCCAGTACTTC,CSARTGTSGWLETQYF
few,-,TRBJ2-7,TRBV2,TGTGCCAGCGCTCGCGGGGCAGGGGGTAGAAGCCGCGACGAGCAGTACTTC,CASARGAGGRSRDEQYF
few,TRBD2,TRBJ2-3,TRBV5-6,TGTGCCAGCAGCGTGGGACTAGCGGGGGACACAGATACGCAGTATTTT,CASSVGLAGDTDTQYF
-,-,TRBJ2-7,TRBV28,TGTGCCAGCAGTTTCCCTGGGAGCTCCTACGAGCAGTACTTC,CASSFPGSSYEQYF
-,-,TRBJ2-7,TRBV12-3/TRBV12-4,TGTGCCAGCACCTACGAGCAGTACTTC,CASTYEQYF